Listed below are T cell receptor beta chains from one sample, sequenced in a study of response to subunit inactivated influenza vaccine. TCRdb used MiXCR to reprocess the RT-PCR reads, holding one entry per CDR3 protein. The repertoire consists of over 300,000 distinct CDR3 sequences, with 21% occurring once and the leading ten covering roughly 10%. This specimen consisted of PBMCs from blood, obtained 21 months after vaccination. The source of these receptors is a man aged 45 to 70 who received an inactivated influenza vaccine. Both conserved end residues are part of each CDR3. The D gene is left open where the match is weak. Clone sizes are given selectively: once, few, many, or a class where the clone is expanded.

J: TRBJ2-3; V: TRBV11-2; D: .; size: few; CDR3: CASSHKGPLETDTQYF; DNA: TGTGCCAGCAGCCACAAGGGACCTTTAGAGACAGATACGCAGTATTTT
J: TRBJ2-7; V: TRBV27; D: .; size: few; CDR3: CASSLLGHSYEQYF; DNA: TGTGCCAGCAGTTTGTTGGGCCATTCCTACGAGCAGTACTTC
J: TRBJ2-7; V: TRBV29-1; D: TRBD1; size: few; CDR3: CSVLRQGASYEQYF; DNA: TGCAGCGTTCTACGACAGGGGGCTTCCTACGAGCAGTACTTC
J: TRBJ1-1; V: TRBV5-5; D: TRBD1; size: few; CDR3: CASSLGGQPTEAFF; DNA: TGTGCCAGCAGCCTGGGGGGACAGCCCACTGAAGCTTTCTTT
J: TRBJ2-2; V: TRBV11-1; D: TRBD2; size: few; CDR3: CASSFRVTGGLDTGELFF; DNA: TGTGCCAGCAGCTTTCGAGTAACGGGGGGGCTTGACACCGGGGAGCTGTTTTTT
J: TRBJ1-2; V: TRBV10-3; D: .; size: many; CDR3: CAISGGGINYGYTF; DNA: TGTGCCATCAGTGGGGGAGGAATAAACTATGGCTACACCTTC
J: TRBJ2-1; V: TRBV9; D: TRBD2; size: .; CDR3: CASSTTSGTYNEQFF; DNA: TGTGCCAGCAGCACCACTAGCGGTACCTACAATGAGCAGTTCTTC
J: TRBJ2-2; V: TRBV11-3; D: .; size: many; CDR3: CASSLQGQSFPGELFF; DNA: TGTGCCAGCAGCTTGCAGGGGCAGAGTTTCCCCGGGGAGCTGTTTTTT
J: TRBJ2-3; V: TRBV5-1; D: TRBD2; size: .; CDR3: CASNPAGGDTQYF; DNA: TGCGCCAGCAACCCAGCGGGAGGGGATACGCAGTATTTT
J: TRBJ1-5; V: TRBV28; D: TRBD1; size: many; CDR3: CASRGTEPNQPQHF; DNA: TGTGCCAGCAGGGGGACAGAACCAAATCAGCCCCAGCATTTT
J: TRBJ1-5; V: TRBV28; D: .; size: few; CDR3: CASRRPPGKQGQPQHF; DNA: TGTGCCAGCAGACGTCCGCCGGGAAAACAAGGTCAGCCCCAGCATTTT
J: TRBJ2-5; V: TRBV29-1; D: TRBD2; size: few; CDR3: CSVGLAGGFRIWTQYF; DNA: TGCAGCGTCGGACTAGCGGGAGGTTTTCGTATATGGACCCAGTACTTC
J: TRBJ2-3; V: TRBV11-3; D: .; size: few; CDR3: CASSFSRADTQYF; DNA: TGTGCCAGCAGTTTTAGCAGGGCGGATACGCAGTATTTT
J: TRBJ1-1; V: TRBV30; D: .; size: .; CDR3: CAWIQGGTEAFF; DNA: TGTGCCTGGATTCAGGGAGGCACTGAAGCTTTCTTT
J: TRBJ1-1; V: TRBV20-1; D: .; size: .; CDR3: CSVARDTYTEAFF; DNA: TGCAGTGTCGCAAGGGACACCTACACTGAAGCTTTCTTT
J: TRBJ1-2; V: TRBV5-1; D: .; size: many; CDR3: CASSLYGNGYTF; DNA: TGCGCCAGCAGCTTGTACGGGAATGGCTACACCTTC
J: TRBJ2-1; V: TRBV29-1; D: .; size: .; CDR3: CSVEAPHRRRGFNEQFF; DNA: TGCAGCGTTGAAGCGCCGCACAGGAGGAGGGGGTTCAATGAGCAGTTCTTC
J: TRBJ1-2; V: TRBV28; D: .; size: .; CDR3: CASSLSGAGANYGYTF; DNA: TGTGCCAGCAGTTTATCGGGGGCAGGAGCTAACTATGGCTACACCTTC
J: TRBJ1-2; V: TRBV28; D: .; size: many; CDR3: CASTSLFYGYTF; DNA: TGTGCCAGCACTTCGTTGTTCTATGGCTACACCTTC
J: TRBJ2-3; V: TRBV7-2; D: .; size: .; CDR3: CASSLGPGLADTQYF; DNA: TGTGCCAGCAGCTTAGGTCCAGGGTTAGCAGATACGCAGTATTTT
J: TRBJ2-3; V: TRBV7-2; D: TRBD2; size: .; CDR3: CASSLSGAGGPRGTQYF; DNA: TGTGCCAGCAGCTTATCAGGAGCGGGGGGGCCTCGTGGTACGCAGTATTTT
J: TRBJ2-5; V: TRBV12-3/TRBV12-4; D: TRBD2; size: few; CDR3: CASSLEGEGETQYF; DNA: TGTGCCAGCAGTTTAGAAGGGGAGGGAGAGACCCAGTACTTC
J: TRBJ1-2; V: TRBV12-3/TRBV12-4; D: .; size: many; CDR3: CASSWSRRGIPLYNYGYTF; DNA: TGTGCCAGCAGTTGGTCCAGGAGGGGGATTCCTCTTTATAACTATGGCTACACCTTC
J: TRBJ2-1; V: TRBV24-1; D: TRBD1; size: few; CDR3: CATSTGAVEQFF; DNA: TGTGCCACCAGTACAGGGGCTGTTGAGCAGTTCTTC
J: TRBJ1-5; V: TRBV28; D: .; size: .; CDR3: CASRRGHQPQHF; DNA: TGTGCCAGCCGCAGGGGTCACCAGCCCCAGCATTTT
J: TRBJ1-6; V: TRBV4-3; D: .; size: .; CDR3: CASSLGGGYNSPLHF; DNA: TGCGCCAGCAGCCTCGGAGGGGGGTATAATTCACCCCTCCACTTT
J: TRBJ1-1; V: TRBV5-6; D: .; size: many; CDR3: CASYLAVRDTEAFF; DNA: TGTGCCAGCTACCTCGCGGTTAGGGACACTGAAGCTTTCTTT
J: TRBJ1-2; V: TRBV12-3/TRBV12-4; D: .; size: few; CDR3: CASSLDDSNYGYTF; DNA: TGTGCCAGCAGTTTAGACGACAGCAACTATGGCTACACCTTC
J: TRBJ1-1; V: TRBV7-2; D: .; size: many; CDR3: CASSLASGEAFF; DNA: TGTGCCAGCAGCTTAGCTTCCGGGGAGGCTTTCTTT
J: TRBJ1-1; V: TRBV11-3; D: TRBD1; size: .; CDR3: CASSLSGQDSAFF; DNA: TGTGCCAGCAGCTTAAGTGGACAGGATTCGGCTTTCTTT
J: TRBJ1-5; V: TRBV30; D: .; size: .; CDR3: CAWSLGPHQPQHF; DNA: TGTGCCTGGAGTCTGGGACCCCATCAGCCCCAGCATTTT
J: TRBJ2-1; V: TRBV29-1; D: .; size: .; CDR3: CSVEDRSGYIDEQFF; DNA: TGCAGCGTTGAAGATCGAAGCGGCTACATCGATGAGCAGTTCTTC
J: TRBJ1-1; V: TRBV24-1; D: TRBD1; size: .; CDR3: CATMTGSTEAFF; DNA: TGTGCCACCATGACAGGGAGCACTGAAGCTTTCTTT
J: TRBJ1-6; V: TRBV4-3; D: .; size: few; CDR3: CASSQDLRGSPLHF; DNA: TGCGCCAGCAGCCAAGATTTGCGCGGATCACCCCTCCACTTT
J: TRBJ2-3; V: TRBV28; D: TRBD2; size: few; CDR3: CASSFRLAPQYF; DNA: TGTGCCAGCAGTTTCCGACTAGCGCCGCAGTATTTT
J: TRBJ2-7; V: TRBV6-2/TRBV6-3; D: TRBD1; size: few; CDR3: CASIRDRGIYEQYF; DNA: TGTGCCAGCATTCGGGACAGGGGAATTTACGAGCAGTACTTC
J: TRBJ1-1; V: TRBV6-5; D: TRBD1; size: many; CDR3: CASSHPGQGVNTEAFF; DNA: TGTGCCAGCAGTCACCCGGGGCAGGGGGTTAACACTGAAGCTTTCTTT
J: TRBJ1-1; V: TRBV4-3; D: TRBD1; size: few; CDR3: CASSQDLTGLTEAFF; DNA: TGCGCCAGCAGCCAAGACCTGACAGGGTTGACTGAAGCTTTCTTT
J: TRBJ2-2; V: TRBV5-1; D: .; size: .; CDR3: CASSLFDTGELFF; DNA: TGCGCCAGCAGCTTGTTTGACACCGGGGAGCTGTTTTTT
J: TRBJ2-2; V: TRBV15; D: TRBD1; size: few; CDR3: CATSQGQGAGELFF; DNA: TGTGCCACCAGCCAGGGACAGGGAGCCGGGGAGCTGTTTTTT
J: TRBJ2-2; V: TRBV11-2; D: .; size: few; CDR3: CASSGGVSGNTGELFF; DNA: TGTGCCAGCAGCGGCGGCGTTAGCGGGAACACCGGGGAGCTGTTTTTT